The 4 T cell receptor beta chains listed next were all sequenced from one sample in a study of T cells in Graves' hyperthyroidism and ophthalmopathy. TCR beta CDR3 regions were amplified from RNA transcripts. During a first-round RT-PCR of the TCR CDR3, the HTBI primer set was used. TCRdb re-called the multiplex PCR reads with MiXCR, one entry per CDR3 protein. The table shows tens of thousands of distinct CDR3 sequences, with around half occurring only once. Input material: blood. The receptors here all came from a man aged 35 to 55 with Graves' ophthalmopathy.

In this sample, this clonotype turned up many times. The chain uses TRBV5-1 and TRBJ1-1, with D tentatively TRBD1 (5 bases). V was clipped by 0 bases and J by 6 bases, with 18 bases between them. Germline values: CDR1 SGHRS, CDR2 YFSETQ. This CDR3 spans 16 amino acids. CDR3 loop: CASSLVGGMGSAEAFF. The CDR3 DNA reads TGCGCCAGCAGCTTGGTGGGGGGAATGGGTAGCGCTGAAGCTTTCTTT.

This clonotype was seen a single time. V usage is TRBV5-4 and J usage is TRBJ2-2; 11 bases line up with TRBD2. CDR3 length: 18 amino acids. With 4 bases clipped from V and 2 bases from J, the junction kept 10 bases outside the gene matches. CDR1 is SGHNT and CDR2 is YYREEE in the germline V gene (reference sequence). CDR3 protein: CASSPRLAGNQNTGELFF. CDR3 nucleotides: TGTGCCAGCAGCCCACGACTAGCGGGGAACCAAAACACCGGGGAGCTGTTTTTT.

This clonotype occurred many times. V is TRBV20-1 and J is TRBJ1-4; D gene ambiguous. The CDR3 length is 12 residues. The V and J ends lost 7 bases and 4 bases respectively, with 10 bases between them. CDR1 and CDR2 from the germline V gene are DFQATT and SNEGSKA (reference sequence). CDR3 loop: CSVPWGNEKLFF. CDR3 coding DNA: TGCAGTGTCCCATGGGGTAATGAAAAACTGTTTTTT.

J is TRBJ2-7 and V is TRBV12-3 or TRBV12-4; 10 nucleotides line up with TRBD2. CDR3 length: 13 residues. V lost 5 bases to trimming and J lost 5 bases; unmatched junction nucleotides: 3. CDR3 in DNA: TGTGCCAGCAGTGAGCGGGGGGGCGACGAGCAGTACTTC. This gives the protein CASSERGGDEQYF.